A single TCR beta chain is shown here with its context. The target antigen is unknown. These data originate in a study of cytomegalovirus exposure and HLA in healthy donors. Study findings and constraints: The authors excluded some V segments, including TRBV6-2 and TRBV6-3, as indistinguishable. A later analysis reported that several of the most significant clusters appeared to be linked to common viral pathogens, among them Epstein-Barr virus.

This CDR3 region has 17 residues. Primers included in the PCR were 60 Vbeta and 13 Jbeta primers. Methods used by the authors: A later analysis tallied some 80 million unique TCR beta chains, about 11 million of them shared. The table came from immunoSEQ multiplex PCR; TCRdb's copy has only in-frame clones and leaves some out. That table is the source of V, J and clone size, and D and trimming were worked out from the DNA. This table has about 130,000 clones, 70% to 85% appearing once. The chain couples TRBV12-2 to TRBJ2-7; TRBD1, as called in the table, went unchecked against the DNA. TRBV12-2 is labeled a pseudogene. The TCR comes from a middle-aged man in good health and CMV-seropositive. Sequenced sample: PBMCs. CDR3 in DNA: TGTGCAAGTCGCTCCCAGGGGCAGGGAATGGGCACCTACGAGCAGTACTTC. Residues: CASRSQGQGMGTYEQYF.